The 26 T cell receptor beta chains below come from one sample, sequenced in a study of Ad26.COV2.S vaccination and SARS-CoV-2 variants. The method was immunoSEQ multiplex PCR; TCRdb's version includes in-frame clones alone and lacks a portion of them. The top ten hold 4.5% to 5.5% of the sample, which has 320,000 or so clones, about nine tenths seen once. Regarding treatment: some 20 received Ad26.COV2.S at low or high dose, single or two shots; several received placebo; per-sample allocation not given. The investigators took samples on day 63 after the first vaccine or placebo injection. The sample here was peripheral blood, taken in a trial of Ad26.COV2.S vaccine versus placebo. All receptors come from a person between 18 and 65 years old who received the Ad26.COV2.S COVID-19 vaccine or a placebo.

The chain is built from TRBV11-3 and TRBJ1-1; D is perhaps TRBD1 (5 bases). The CDR3 sequence is 15 residues long. V lost 0 bases to trimming and J lost 0 bases, with 8 bases between them. Germline CDR1 is SGHNT and CDR2 is YENEEA. This chain's CDR3 is CASSLESGMNTEAFF. In DNA, the CDR3 is TGTGCCAGCAGCTTAGAGTCAGGGATGAACACTGAAGCTTTCTTT. Using reference TRBV11-3 and TRBJ1-1 for the parts outside the CDR3, the full variable domain is EAGVVQSPRYKIIEKKQPVAFWCNPISGHNTLYWYLQNLGQGPELLIRYENEEAVDDSQLPKDRFSAERLKGVDSTLKIQPAELGDSAVYLCASSLESGMNTEAFFGQGTRLTVV.

This chain connects TRBV28 to TRBJ1-5; 7 positions match TRBD1. Germline V CDR1 and CDR2: MDHEN, SYDVKM. The CDR3 loop spans 17 amino acids. Losses at the gene ends were 6 bases for V and 5 bases for J; bases not matched to a gene: 16. CDR3 sequence reads: CASSPRGFDRAYQPQHF. The CDR3 DNA reads TGTGCCAGCAGCCCGCGAGGTTTCGACAGGGCCTATCAGCCCCAGCATTTT.

J is TRBJ2-3 and V is TRBV9, with 8 bases lining up with TRBD2. CDR1 and CDR2 (germline): SGDLS, YYNGEE. The CDR3 totals 17 residues. Losses at the gene ends were 4 bases for V and 2 bases for J; bases not matched to a gene: 12. CDR3 coding DNA: TGTGCCAGCAGCCGCACAATGGCGGGAGGATTCACAGATACGCAGTATTTT. It yields the protein CASSRTMAGGFTDTQYF. The complete variable domain, with remaining parts taken from reference TRBV9 and TRBJ2-3, reads DSGVTQTPKHLITATGQRVTLRCSPRSGDLSVYWYQQSLDQGLQFLIQYYNGEERAKGNILERFSAQQFPDLHSELNLSSLELGDSALYFCASSRTMAGGFTDTQYFGPGTRLTVL.

The table lists this clone with a count of one. The rearrangement links TRBV19 to TRBJ1-2; no definite D call. Germline CDR1 reads LNHDA; CDR2 reads SQIVND (reference sequence). The CDR3 is made up of 13 amino acids. V lost 5 bases and J lost 4, with 11 bases in between. The CDR3 bases are TGTGCCAGTAGTCCGGCGGCCTTCTATGGCTACACCTTC. Amino acid sequence: CASSPAAFYGYTF.

The chain employs TRBV25-1 and TRBJ1-2, with a possible D match to TRBD1 (6 bases). The CDR3 is 13 residues long. Trimming cost V 8 bases and J 6 bases, with 16 bases left between them. Germline assignment: CDR1 MGHDK and CDR2 SYGVNS. CDR3 nucleotides: TGTGCCAGCCTGCTCCGGGACATGGATGGCTACACCTTC. Translation gives CASLLRDMDGYTF.

V usage is TRBV11-2 and J usage is TRBJ2-3; 8 nucleotides line up with TRBD2. The germline V gene encodes CDR1 SGHAT and CDR2 FQNNGV. V gave up 5 bases and J gave up 2 bases; unmatched junction bases: 12. CDR3 length: 17 amino acids. For the CDR3, the DNA is TGTGCCAGCAGCCGTCCGACTAGCGAGACTTTCACAGATACGCAGTATTTT. Translation gives CASSRPTSETFTDTQYF.

The chain couples TRBV25-1 to TRBJ2-2; D not certain. V lost 7 bases and J 5 bases, leaving 5 bases between the germline ends. The germline V gene encodes CDR1 MGHDK and CDR2 SYGVNS. This CDR3 spans 11 amino acids. This CDR3 is CASIETGELFF. The CDR3 DNA follows: TGTGCCAGCATCGAGACCGGGGAGCTGTTTTTT.

V gene TRBV12-3 or TRBV12-4 combines with J gene TRBJ1-1; perhaps TRBD1 as D (5 bases). The CDR3 has 12 amino acids. Trimming removed 7 bases from V and 13 bases from J, with 19 bases in between. In DNA form, the CDR3 reads TGTGCCAGCACCTCCCCCGTGGGGGAGAGTTTCTTT. Amino acid sequence: CASTSPVGESFF.

The chain links TRBV4-1 to TRBJ1-2; TRBD1 agrees at 7 bases. The V segment lost 2 bases and the J segment 6 bases; nucleotides outside the gene matches: 9. From germline, CDR1 is MGHRA and CDR2 YSYEKL. The CDR3 loop spans 15 amino acids. The CDR3 DNA reads TGCGCCAGCAGCCAACCTCTTCGGACAGGAAATGGCTACACCTTC. It codes for CASSQPLRTGNGYTF.

This clone was observed a few times. J is TRBJ2-1 and V is TRBV18, with 9 bases identical to TRBD1. V lost 3 bases, J lost 7 bases, and 13 bases stayed unmatched. CDR1 and CDR2 from the germline V gene are KGHSH and LQKENI. This CDR3 is built from 17 residues. The CDR3 DNA reads as TGTGCCAGCTCACCTATACCCGGGACAGGGCCATATAATGAGCAGTTCTTC. Protein product: CASSPIPGTGPYNEQFF.

This chain uses TRBV7-6 with TRBJ1-1, with TRBD1 matching 9 bases. This CDR3 spans 17 amino acids. The V gene's germline CDR1 is SGHVS and CDR2 FNYEAQ. V gave up 3 bases and J gave up 6 bases; unmatched junction bases: 14. CDR3 DNA: TGTGCCAGCAGCTTCGATCCGGGACAGGGTTTTCGGGCTGAAGCTTTCTTT. Protein sequence: CASSFDPGQGFRAEAFF.

This rearrangement joins TRBV18 to TRBJ1-2; D is perhaps TRBD1 (5 bases). V was trimmed by 6 bases and J by 1 base, leaving 15 bases between them. CDR1 and CDR2 from the germline V gene are KGHSH and LQKENI. This CDR3 has 15 residues. The CDR3 nucleotides are TGTGCCAGCTCGACAACAGGATATTATAACTATGGCTACACCTTC. Protein: CASSTTGYYNYGYTF.

Many counts were recorded for this clone. This chain's CDR3 is CASSLVGSSDGTDTQYF. CDR3 nucleotides: TGTGCCAGCAGCTTAGTTGGGTCTAGCGATGGCACAGATACGCAGTATTTT. The chain recombines TRBV7-9 with TRBJ2-3; tentatively, D is TRBD2 (6 bases). Germline V gives CDR1 SEHNR, CDR2 FQNEAQ (reference sequence). The CDR3 contains 17 residues. V lost 1 base, J lost 1 base, and 15 bases lay in between.

The chain combines TRBV5-4 with TRBJ2-7; D is unresolved. CDR3 length equals 12 residues. With 8 bases removed from V and 5 bases from J, the gap between germline ends came to 14 bases. CDR1 is SGHNT and CDR2 is YYREEE in the germline V gene (reference sequence). The CDR3 nucleotides read TGTGCCAGTAAATCAGGCGCCGACGAGCAGTACTTC. This codes for CASKSGADEQYF.

The V and J genes are TRBV19 and TRBJ2-4; 9 positions agree with TRBD2. Per germline, CDR1 LNHDA and CDR2 SQIVND (reference sequence). This CDR3 contains 15 residues. The J segment lost 5 bases and the V segment lost 9 bases, leaving 11 bases of the junction unmatched. The CDR3 DNA reads as TGTGCCAGCGCCTCCCCCGGGACTAGCCAAAACATTCAGTACTTC. This translates into CASASPGTSQNIQYF. The variable domain in full, with the rest retrieved from reference TRBV19 and TRBJ2-4, is DGGITQSPKYLFRKEGQNVTLSCEQNLNHDAMYWYRQDPGQGLRLIYYSQIVNDFQKGDIAEGYSVSREKKESFPLTVTSAQKNPTAFYLCASASPGTSQNIQYFGAGTRLSVL.

The rearrangement uses TRBV4-3 and TRBJ2-2; TRBD2 is a possible D gene (7 bases). Germline V gene data show CDR1 as LGHNA and CDR2 as YSLEER. Trimming shortened V by 0 bases and J by 0 bases, and 8 bases separated the two germline ends. The CDR3 spans 16 residues. CDR3 region: CASSQEGGANTGELFF. The CDR3, as DNA: TGCGCCAGCAGCCAAGAAGGGGGGGCGAACACCGGGGAGCTGTTTTTT.

V is TRBV19 and J is TRBJ1-1, with a possible D match to TRBD1 (5 bases). The V gene's germline CDR1 is LNHDA and CDR2 SQIVND (reference sequence). V was cut by 0 bases and J by 4 bases, with 12 bases left in between. The CDR3 length is 15 residues. The CDR3 DNA reads as TGTGCCAGTAGTATAGAGGGACGGGTGAGCACTGAAGCTTTCTTT. It codes for CASSIEGRVSTEAFF.

The J gene is TRBJ1-2, the V gene TRBV19, with D hard to call. The V gene's germline CDR1 is LNHDA and CDR2 SQIVND (reference sequence). The ends were cut back, 3 bases at V and 7 bases at J, with 18 bases in the middle. This CDR3 is 15 amino acids long. CDR3 sequence: CASSIPGFPFRGYTF. DNA of the CDR3: TGTGCCAGTAGTATTCCGGGTTTCCCTTTTCGTGGCTACACCTTC.

The rearrangement links TRBV7-9 to TRBJ1-4; no definite D call. CDR1 is SEHNR, CDR2 FQNEAQ, per germline (reference sequence). V was clipped by 3 bases and J by 5 bases, with 13 bases between them. There are 15 residues in the CDR3. CDR3 amino acids: CASSFLMGQNEKLFF. DNA of the CDR3: TGTGCCAGCAGCTTTCTGATGGGCCAAAATGAAAAACTGTTTTTT.

The V gene is TRBV5-1, the J gene TRBJ2-3, with D possibly TRBD1 on 6 matching bases. CDR1 is SGHRS, CDR2 YFSETQ, per germline. V dropped 0 bases and J dropped 5 bases, with 10 bases sitting between them. The length of the CDR3 is 14 residues. DNA for the CDR3: TGCGCCAGCAGCTTGGTGGGGGCTGAAGATACGCAGTATTTT. Protein sequence: CASSLVGAEDTQYF.

The chain has TRBV5-4 and TRBJ2-3, with a weak D call TRBD2 (5 bases). This CDR3 spans 16 amino acids. Germline values: CDR1 SGHNT, CDR2 YYREEE (reference sequence). V shed 3 bases and J shed 2 bases, with 16 bases lying between them. The DNA for the CDR3 is TGTGCCAGCAGCTCCCCCGGGGTAGGGATCACAGATACGCAGTATTTT. This encodes CASSSPGVGITDTQYF.

V is TRBV11-2 and J is TRBJ1-1; TRBD1 might be the D (5 bases). The CDR3 contains 15 residues. The germline gives CDR1 SGHAT, CDR2 FQNNGV. V dropped 1 base and J dropped 2 bases, with 11 bases sitting between them. In DNA, the CDR3 is TGTGCCAGCAGCTTAGGGGTAGGGGCCAACACTGAAGCTTTCTTT. This translates into CASSLGVGANTEAFF.

The chain couples TRBV5-4 to TRBJ1-1; D might be TRBD1 (5 bases). V lost 3 bases to trimming and J lost 0 bases, with 12 bases between them. CDR3 size: 15 residues. In germline, CDR1 is SGHNT, CDR2 YYREEE (reference sequence). The DNA for the CDR3 is TGTGCCAGCAGCTCCCTGGCGACAGTGAACACTGAAGCTTTCTTT. This sequence encodes CASSSLATVNTEAFF.

V usage is TRBV4-1 and J usage is TRBJ1-1; D remains ambiguous. The CDR3 loop spans 16 amino acids. CDR1 and CDR2 from the germline V gene are MGHRA and YSYEKL. Trimming pared 0 bases from V and 4 bases from J, leaving 15 bases between. CDR3 loop: CASSQEEPREGTEAFF. For the CDR3, the DNA is TGCGCCAGCAGCCAAGAGGAGCCGAGGGAGGGCACTGAAGCTTTCTTT.

V usage is TRBV7-3 and J usage is TRBJ2-1; TRBD1 is a possible D gene (6 bases). Germline lookup yields CDR1 SGHTA and CDR2 FQGTGA. V was pared by 5 bases and J by 6 bases, with 23 bases between. This CDR3 has 17 residues. The CDR3 DNA follows: TGTGCCAGCAGCAAGTGGGCCCAAACAGGGCCGTCCAATGAGCAGTTCTTC. This sequence encodes CASSKWAQTGPSNEQFF. The entire variable domain, with the rest obtained from reference TRBV7-3 and TRBJ2-1, is as follows: GAGVSQTPSNKVTEKGKYVELRCDPISGHTALYWYRQSLGQGPEFLIYFQGTGAADDSGLPNDRFFAVRPEGSVSTLKIQRTERGDSAVYLCASSKWAQTGPSNEQFFGPGTRLTVL.

J is TRBJ2-3 and V is TRBV13; no definite D call. This CDR3 spans 18 amino acids. Germline V gene data show CDR1 as PRHDT and CDR2 as FYEKMQ (reference sequence). V was cut by 4 bases and J by 0 bases, with 20 bases left in between. Here the CDR3 reads CASSYSSWPGESTDTQYF. CDR3 DNA sequence: TGTGCCAGCAGCTACTCCTCCTGGCCCGGTGAAAGCACAGATACGCAGTATTTT.